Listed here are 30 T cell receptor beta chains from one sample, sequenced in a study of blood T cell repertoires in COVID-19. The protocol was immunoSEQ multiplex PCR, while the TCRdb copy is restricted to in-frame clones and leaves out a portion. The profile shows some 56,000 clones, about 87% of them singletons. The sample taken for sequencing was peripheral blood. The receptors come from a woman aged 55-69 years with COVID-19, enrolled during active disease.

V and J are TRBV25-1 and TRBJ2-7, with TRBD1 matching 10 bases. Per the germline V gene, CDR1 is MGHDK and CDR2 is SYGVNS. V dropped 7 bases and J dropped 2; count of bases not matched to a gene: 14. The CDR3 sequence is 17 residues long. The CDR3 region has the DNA TGTGCCAGCATCCCGACCTCGGGACAGGGGAAGACCTACGAGCAGTACTTC. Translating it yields CASIPTSGQGKTYEQYF.

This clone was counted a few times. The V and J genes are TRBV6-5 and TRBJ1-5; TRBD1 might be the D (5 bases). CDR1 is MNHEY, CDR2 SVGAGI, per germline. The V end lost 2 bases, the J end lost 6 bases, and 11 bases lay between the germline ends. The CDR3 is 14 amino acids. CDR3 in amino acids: CASSYIREAQPQHF. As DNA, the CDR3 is TGTGCCAGCAGTTACATCAGGGAGGCTCAGCCCCAGCATTTT.

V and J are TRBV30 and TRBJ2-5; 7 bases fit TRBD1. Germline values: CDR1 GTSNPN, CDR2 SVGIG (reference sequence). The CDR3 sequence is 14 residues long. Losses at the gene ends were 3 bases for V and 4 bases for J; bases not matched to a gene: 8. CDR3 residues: CAWSREQGRETQYF. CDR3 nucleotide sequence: TGTGCCTGGAGCCGCGAACAGGGGAGAGAGACCCAGTACTTC.

CDR3 protein: CASSLGGGNSYEQYF. The CDR3 bases are TGCGCCAGCAGCTTGGGGGGCGGAAACTCCTACGAGCAGTACTTC. The chain carries TRBV5-1 and TRBJ2-7, with D possibly being TRBD1 (5 bases). V gave up 0 bases and J gave up 0 bases, with 10 bases separating them. CDR3 length: 15 residues. The germline CDR1 and CDR2 sequences are SGHRS and YFSETQ.

The CDR3, as DNA: TGTGCCAGCAGCCAATCCGGGCACGGGGGCACTGAAGCTTTCTTT. Protein sequence: CASSQSGHGGTEAFF. The rearrangement uses TRBV16 and TRBJ1-1, with D perhaps TRBD1 (5 bases). The germline V and J ends were trimmed by 0 bases and 4 bases, with 12 bases remaining between them. The CDR3 spans 15 residues. The germline V gene has CDR1 KGHSY and CDR2 FQNENV.

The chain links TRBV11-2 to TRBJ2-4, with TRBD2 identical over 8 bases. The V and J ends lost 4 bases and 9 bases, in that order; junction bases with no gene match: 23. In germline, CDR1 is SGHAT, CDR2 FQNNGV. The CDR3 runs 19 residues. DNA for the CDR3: TGTGCCAGCAGCTCACTGGGGGTCGGTCGGGAGGGCAGGTGGACCATTCAGTACTTC. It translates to CASSSLGVGREGRWTIQYF.

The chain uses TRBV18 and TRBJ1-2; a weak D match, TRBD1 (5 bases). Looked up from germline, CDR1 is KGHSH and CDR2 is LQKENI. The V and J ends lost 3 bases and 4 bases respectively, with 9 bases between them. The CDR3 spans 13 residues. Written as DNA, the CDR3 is TGTGCCAGCTCACCGGGGCGGCCCTATGGCTACACCTTC. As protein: CASSPGRPYGYTF.

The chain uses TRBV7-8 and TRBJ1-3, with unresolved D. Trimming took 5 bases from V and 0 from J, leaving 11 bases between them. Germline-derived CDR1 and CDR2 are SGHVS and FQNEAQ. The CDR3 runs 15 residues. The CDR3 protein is CASSPITPSGNTIYF. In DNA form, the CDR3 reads TGTGCCAGCAGCCCGATAACACCCTCTGGAAACACCATATATTTT.

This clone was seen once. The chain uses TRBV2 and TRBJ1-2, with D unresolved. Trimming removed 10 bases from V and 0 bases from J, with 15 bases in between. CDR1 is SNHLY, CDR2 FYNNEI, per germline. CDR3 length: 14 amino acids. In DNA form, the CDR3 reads TGTGCCAACGAGCGAGGGCCCGCTAACTATGGCTACACCTTC. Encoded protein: CANERGPANYGYTF.

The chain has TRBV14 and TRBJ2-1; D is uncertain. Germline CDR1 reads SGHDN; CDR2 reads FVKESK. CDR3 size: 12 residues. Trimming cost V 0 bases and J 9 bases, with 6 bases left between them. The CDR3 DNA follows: TGTGCCAGCAGCCAAGATCGGGTTGAGCAGTTCTTC. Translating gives CASSQDRVEQFF.

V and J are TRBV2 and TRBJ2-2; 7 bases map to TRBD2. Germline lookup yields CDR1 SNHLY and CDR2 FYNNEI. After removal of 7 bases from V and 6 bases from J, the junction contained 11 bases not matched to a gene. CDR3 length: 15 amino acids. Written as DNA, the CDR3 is TGTGCCAGCAAATTCGGCGGGAGCGGGTCCGGGGAGCTGTTTTTT. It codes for CASKFGGSGSGELFF.

The CDR3 bases are TGCACCAGCAGCCAAGCAGGGACTAGCGGGGGGGAGGGCACAGATACGCAGTATTTT. Translation gives CTSSQAGTSGGEGTDTQYF. The chain carries TRBV1 and TRBJ2-3; the DNA was not compared with TRBD2, the D call given in the table. TRBV1 is a recognized pseudogene. The CDR3 consists of 19 residues.

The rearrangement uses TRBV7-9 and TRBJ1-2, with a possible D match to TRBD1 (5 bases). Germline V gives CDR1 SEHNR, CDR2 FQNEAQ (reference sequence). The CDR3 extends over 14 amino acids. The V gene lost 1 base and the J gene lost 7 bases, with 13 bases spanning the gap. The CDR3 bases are TGTGCCAGCAGCTTAGGGGGGGAATGGTTTGGCTACACCTTC. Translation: CASSLGGEWFGYTF. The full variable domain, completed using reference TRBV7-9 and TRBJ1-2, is DTGVSQNPRHKITKRGQNVTFRCDPISEHNRLYWYRQTLGQGPEFLTYFQNEAQLEKSRLLSDRFSAERPKGSFSTLEIQRTEQGDSAMYLCASSLGGEWFGYTFGSGTRLTVV.

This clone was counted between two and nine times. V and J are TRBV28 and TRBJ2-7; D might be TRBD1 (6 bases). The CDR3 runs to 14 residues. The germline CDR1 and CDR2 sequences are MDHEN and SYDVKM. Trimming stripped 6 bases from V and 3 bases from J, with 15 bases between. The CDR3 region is CASRAARGSYEQYF. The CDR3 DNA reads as TGTGCCAGCAGGGCCGCTAGGGGGAGCTACGAGCAGTACTTC.

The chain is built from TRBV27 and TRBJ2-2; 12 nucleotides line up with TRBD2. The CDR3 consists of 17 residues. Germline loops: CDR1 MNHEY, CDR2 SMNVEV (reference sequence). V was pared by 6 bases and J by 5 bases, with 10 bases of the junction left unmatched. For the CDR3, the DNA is TGTGCCAGCAGACGAAGACTAGCGGGAGCCGGAACCGGGGAGCTGTTTTTT. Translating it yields CASRRRLAGAGTGELFF.

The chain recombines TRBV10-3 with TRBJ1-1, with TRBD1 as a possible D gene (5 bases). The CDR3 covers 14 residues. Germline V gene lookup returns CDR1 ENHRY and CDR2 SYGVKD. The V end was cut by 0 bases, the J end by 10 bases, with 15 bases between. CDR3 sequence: CAISESLTLGVAFF. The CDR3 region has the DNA TGTGCCATCAGTGAGTCCTTGACTCTAGGGGTAGCTTTCTTT.

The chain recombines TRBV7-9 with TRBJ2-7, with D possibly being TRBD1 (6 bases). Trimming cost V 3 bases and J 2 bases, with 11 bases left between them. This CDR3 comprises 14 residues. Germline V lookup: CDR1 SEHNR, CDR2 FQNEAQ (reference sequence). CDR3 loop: CASSLAGDPYEQYF. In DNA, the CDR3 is TGTGCCAGCAGCTTGGCAGGGGATCCCTACGAGCAGTACTTC.

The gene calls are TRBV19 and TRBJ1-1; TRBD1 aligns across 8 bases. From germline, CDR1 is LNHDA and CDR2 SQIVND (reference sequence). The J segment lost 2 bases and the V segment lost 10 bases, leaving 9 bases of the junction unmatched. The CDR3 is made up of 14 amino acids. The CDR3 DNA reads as TGTGCCACCTTTCCAGGGGGCGTTAACACTGAAGCTTTCTTT. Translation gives CATFPGGVNTEAFF.

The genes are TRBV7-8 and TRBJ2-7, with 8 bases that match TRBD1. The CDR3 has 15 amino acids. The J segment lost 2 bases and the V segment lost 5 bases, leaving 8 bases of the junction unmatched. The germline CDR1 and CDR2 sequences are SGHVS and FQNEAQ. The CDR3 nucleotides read TGTGCCAGCAGCATCCGGACAGGGCGACCCTACGAGCAGTACTTC. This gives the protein CASSIRTGRPYEQYF.

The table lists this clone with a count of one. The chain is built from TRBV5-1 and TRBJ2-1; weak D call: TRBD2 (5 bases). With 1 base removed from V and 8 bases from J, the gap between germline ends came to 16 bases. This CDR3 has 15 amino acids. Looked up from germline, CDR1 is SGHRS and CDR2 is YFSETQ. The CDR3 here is CASSLMASRSDEQFF. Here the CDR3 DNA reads TGCGCCAGCAGCTTGATGGCTAGCCGTTCAGATGAGCAGTTCTTC.

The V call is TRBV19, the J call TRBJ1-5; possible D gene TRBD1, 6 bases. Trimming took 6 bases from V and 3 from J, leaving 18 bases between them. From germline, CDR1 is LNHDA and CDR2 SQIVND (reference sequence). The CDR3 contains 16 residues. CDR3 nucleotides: TGTGCCAGTAGCCCCACTGGGGGCCAGGTCAATCAGCCCCAGCATTTT. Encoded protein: CASSPTGGQVNQPQHF.

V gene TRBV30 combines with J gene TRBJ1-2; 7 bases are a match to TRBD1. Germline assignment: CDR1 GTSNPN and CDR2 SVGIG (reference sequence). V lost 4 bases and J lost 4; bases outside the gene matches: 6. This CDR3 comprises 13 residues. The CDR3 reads CAWTEDRFYGYTF. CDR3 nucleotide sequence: TGTGCCTGGACGGAGGACAGGTTCTATGGCTACACCTTC.

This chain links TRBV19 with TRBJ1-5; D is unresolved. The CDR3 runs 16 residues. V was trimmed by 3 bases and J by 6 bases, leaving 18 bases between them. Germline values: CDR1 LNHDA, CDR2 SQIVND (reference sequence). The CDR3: CASSIGRGSSGQPQHF. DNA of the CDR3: TGTGCCAGTAGTATCGGTCGGGGTTCTTCAGGTCAGCCCCAGCATTTT.

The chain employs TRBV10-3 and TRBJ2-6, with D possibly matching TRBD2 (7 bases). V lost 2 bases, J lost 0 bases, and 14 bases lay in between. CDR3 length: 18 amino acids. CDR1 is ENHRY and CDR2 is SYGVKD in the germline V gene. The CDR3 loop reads CAISEGGGGPSGANVLTF. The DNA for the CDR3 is TGTGCCATCAGTGAGGGAGGGGGGGGACCCTCTGGGGCCAACGTCCTGACTTTC.

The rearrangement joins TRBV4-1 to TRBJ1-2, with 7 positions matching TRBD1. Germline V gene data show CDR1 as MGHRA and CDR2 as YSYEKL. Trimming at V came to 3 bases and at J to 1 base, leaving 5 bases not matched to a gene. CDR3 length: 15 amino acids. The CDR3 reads CASSQGQPINYGYTF. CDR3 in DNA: TGCGCCAGCAGCCAGGGACAGCCAATTAACTATGGCTACACCTTC.

The CDR3 DNA reads as TGTGCCAGCTCACCCCTAGCAATTGGAAGTGAGCAGTTCTTC. Amino acids: CASSPLAIGSEQFF. The chain recombines TRBV18 with TRBJ2-1; D possibly corresponds to TRBD2 (5 bases). The germline V gene encodes CDR1 KGHSH and CDR2 LQKENI. The CDR3 sequence is 14 residues long. Trimming removed 3 bases at V and 9 bases at J, with 15 bases between.

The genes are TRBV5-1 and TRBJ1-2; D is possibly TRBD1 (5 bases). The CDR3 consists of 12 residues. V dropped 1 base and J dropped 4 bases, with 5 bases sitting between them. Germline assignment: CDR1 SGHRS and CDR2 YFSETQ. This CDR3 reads CASSLQGYGYTF. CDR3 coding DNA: TGCGCCAGCAGCTTGCAGGGCTATGGCTACACCTTC.

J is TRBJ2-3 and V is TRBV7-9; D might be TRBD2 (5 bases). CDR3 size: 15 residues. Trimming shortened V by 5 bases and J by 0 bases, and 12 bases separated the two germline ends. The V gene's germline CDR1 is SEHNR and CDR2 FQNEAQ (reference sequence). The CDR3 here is CASSPGLSSTDTQYF. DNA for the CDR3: TGTGCCAGCAGCCCTGGACTCTCAAGCACAGATACGCAGTATTTT.

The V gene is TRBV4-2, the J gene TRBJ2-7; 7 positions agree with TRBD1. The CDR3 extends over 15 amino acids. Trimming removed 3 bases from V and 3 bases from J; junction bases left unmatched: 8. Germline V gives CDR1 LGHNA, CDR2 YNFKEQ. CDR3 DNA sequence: TGTGCCAGCAGCCAGTTCGGACAGGTCAACTACGAGCAGTACTTC. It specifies CASSQFGQVNYEQYF.

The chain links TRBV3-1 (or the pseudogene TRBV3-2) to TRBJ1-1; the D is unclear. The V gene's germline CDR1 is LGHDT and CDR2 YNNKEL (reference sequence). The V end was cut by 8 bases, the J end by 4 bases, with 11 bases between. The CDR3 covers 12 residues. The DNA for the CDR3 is TGTGCCAGCCAAGCCCCCGGCACTGAAGCTTTCTTT. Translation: CASQAPGTEAFF.